The sequence of this TCR beta chain was determined in a study of response to subunit inactivated influenza vaccine. There are a few counts of this clonotype. Germline V gene data show CDR1 as SEHNR and CDR2 as FQNEAQ (reference sequence). V lost 5 bases, J lost 3 bases, and 8 bases lay in between. CDR3 size: 13 residues. In TCRdb, the RT-PCR reads were re-called with MiXCR into one record per CDR3 protein. The repertoire holds about 300,000 distinct CDR3 sequences, with just over 20% as singletons. The input for sequencing was PBMCs from blood, taken less than 22 months after vaccination. The gene calls are TRBV7-9 and TRBJ2-1; maybe TRBD2 (6 bases). The receptor comes from a man in his fifties or sixties who received an inactivated influenza vaccine. CDR3 DNA sequence: TGTGCCAGCAGCCAGACTAGCTACAATGAGCAGTTCTTC. As protein: CASSQTSYNEQFF.